Here is one TCR beta chain with its context. Its antigen is undetermined. The sample is drawn from a study of graft-versus-host responses after intestinal transplantation. Study in general: Every recipient underwent anti-thymocyte globulin induction, then tacrolimus and steroids for roughly three years. Study findings and constraints: The marrow of recipients harbored GvH clones, and ileum or blood showed some of them first. GvH clone levels peaked in circulation, and this peak was associated with early post-transplant HvG declines. Individuals carrying graft-donor T cell macrochimerism showed high graft-versus-host to host-versus-graft clonal ratios in allografts.

Processing was applied to graft tissue in order to liberate intraepithelial and lamina propria lymphocytes. Repertoires were generated with immunoSEQ multiplex PCR, while TCRdb's copy carries only in-frame clones and drops some. This repertoire shows over 7,500 clones, around four fifths found once; its top ten account for 20% to 25%. Germline CDR1 and CDR2: SGHTA and FQGTGA. The CDR3 loop spans 15 amino acids. V dropped 5 bases and J dropped 13; count of bases not matched to a gene: 10. This sequence was found in a human patient who received an intestinal transplant, so some T cells may come from the graft donor. This specimen consisted of ileum tissue, obtained 450 to 480 days after intestinal transplantation. This rearrangement joins TRBV7-3 to TRBJ2-6; TRBD1 aligns across 11 bases. The CDR3, as DNA: TGTGCCAGCAGCATGGGACAGGGGGATTCTCGGGTCCTGACTTTC. Its translation: CASSMGQGDSRVLTF.